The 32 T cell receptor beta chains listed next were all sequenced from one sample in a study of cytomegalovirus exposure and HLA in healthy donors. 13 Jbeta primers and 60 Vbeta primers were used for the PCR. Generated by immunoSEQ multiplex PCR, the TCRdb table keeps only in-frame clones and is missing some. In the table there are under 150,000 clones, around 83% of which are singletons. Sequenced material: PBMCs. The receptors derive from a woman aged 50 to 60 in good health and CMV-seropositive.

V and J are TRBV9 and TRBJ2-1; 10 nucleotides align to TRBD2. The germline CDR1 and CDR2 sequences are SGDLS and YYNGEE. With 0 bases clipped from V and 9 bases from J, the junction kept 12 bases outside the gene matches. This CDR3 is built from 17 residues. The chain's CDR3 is CASSVEGAGGLLAEQFF. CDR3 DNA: TGTGCCAGCAGCGTAGAGGGAGCGGGGGGGCTTTTAGCTGAGCAGTTCTTC.

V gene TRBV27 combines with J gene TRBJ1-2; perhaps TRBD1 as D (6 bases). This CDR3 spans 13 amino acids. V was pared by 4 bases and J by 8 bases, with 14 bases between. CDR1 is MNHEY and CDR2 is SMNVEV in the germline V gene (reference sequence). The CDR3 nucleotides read TGTGCCAGCAGTTCTTACGACAGGTCGGGCTACACCTTC. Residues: CASSSYDRSGYTF.

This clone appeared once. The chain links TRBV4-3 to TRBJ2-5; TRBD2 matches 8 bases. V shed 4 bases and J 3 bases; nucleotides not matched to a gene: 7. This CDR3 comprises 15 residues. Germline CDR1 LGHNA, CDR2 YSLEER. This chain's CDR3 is CASSRLLADKETQYF. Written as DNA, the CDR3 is TGCGCCAGCAGCCGACTACTAGCGGATAAAGAGACCCAGTACTTC.

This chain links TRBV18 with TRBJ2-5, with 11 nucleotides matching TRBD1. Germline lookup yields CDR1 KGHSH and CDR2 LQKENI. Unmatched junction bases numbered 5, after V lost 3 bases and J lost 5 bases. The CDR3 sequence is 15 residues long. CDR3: CASSPRTGGWETQYF. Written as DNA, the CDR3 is TGTGCCAGCTCACCGAGGACAGGGGGCTGGGAGACCCAGTACTTC.

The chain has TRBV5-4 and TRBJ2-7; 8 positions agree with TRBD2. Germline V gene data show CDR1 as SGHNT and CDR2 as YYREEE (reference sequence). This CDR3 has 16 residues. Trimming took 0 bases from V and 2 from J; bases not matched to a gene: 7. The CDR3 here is CASSLGPQTSAYEQYF. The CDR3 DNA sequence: TGTGCCAGCAGCTTGGGCCCCCAGACTAGCGCCTACGAGCAGTACTTC.

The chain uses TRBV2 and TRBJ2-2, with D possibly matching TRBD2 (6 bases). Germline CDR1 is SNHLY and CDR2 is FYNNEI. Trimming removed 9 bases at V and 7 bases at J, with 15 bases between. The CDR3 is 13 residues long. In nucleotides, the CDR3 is TGTGCCAGGGGGCAGGGAGGCGGCGGGGAGCTGTTTTTT. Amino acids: CARGQGGGGELFF.

The CDR3, as DNA: TGTGCCAGCAGCCAAGGGAGGGGAGGCGGCTACACCTTC. It is translated as CASSQGRGGGYTF. The gene calls are TRBV4-2 and TRBJ1-2; D may be TRBD1 (5 bases). The germline V gene has CDR1 LGHNA and CDR2 YNFKEQ. V gave up 1 base and J gave up 8 bases, with 11 bases separating them. The CDR3 runs to 13 residues.

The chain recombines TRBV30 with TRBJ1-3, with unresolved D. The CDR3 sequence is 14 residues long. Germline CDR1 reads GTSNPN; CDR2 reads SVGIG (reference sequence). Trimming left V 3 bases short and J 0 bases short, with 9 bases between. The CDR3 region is CAWRAGYSGNTIYF. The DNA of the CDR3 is TGTGCCTGGAGGGCCGGGTACTCTGGAAACACCATATATTTT.

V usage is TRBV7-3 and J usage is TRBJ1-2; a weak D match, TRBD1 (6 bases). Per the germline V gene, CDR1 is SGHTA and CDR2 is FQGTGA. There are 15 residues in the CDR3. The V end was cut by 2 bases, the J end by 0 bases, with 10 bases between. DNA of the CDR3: TGTGCCAGCAGCTTACAGACAGGCGCTAACTATGGCTACACCTTC. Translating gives CASSLQTGANYGYTF. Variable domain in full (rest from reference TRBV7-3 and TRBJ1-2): GAGVSQTPSNKVTEKGKYVELRCDPISGHTALYWYRQSLGQGPEFLIYFQGTGAADDSGLPNDRFFAVRPEGSVSTLKIQRTERGDSAVYLCASSLQTGANYGYTFGSGTRLTVV.

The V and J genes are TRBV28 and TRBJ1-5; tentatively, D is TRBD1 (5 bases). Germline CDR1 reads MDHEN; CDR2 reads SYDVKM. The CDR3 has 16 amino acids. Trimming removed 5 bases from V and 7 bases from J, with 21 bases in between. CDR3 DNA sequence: TGTGCCAGCAGTCCTGGGGGAGGAGTGTCGGGCCAGCCCCAGCATTTT. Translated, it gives CASSPGGGVSGQPQHF.

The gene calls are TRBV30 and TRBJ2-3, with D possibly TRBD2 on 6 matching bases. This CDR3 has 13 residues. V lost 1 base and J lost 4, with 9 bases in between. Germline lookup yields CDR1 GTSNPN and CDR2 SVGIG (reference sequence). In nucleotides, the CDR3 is TGTGCCTGGAGTGGCGGGATATCAGATACGCAGTATTTT. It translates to CAWSGGISDTQYF.

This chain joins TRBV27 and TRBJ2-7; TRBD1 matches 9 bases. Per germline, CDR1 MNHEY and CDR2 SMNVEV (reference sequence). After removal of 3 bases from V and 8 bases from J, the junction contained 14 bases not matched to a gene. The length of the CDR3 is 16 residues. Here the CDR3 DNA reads TGTGCCAGCAGTTTGGCCGGGACAGGGTCCTTCGGGCAGCAGTACTTC. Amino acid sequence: CASSLAGTGSFGQQYF.

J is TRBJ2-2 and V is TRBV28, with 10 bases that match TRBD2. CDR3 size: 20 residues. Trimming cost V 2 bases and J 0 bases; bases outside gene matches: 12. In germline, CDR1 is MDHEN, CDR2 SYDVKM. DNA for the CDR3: TGTGCCAGCAGTTTAGTAGCGGGAGGTTTCCTAGCCCCGAACACCGGGGAGCTGTTTTTT. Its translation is CASSLVAGGFLAPNTGELFF.

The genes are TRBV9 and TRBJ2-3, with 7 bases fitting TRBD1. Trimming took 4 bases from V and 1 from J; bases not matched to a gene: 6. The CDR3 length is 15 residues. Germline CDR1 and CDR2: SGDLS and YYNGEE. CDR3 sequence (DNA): TGTGCCAGCAGCAGGGGGCAGGGGCGCACAGATACGCAGTATTTT. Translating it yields CASSRGQGRTDTQYF.

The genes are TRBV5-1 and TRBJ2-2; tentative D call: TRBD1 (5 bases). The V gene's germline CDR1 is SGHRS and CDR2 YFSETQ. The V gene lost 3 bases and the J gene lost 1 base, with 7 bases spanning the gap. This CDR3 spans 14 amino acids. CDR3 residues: CASSSGQNTGELFF. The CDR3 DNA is TGCGCCAGCAGCTCCGGACAGAACACCGGGGAGCTGTTTTTT.

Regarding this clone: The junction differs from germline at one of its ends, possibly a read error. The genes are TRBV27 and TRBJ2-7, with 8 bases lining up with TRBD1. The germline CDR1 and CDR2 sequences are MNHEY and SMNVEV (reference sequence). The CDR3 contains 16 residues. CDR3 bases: TGTGCCAGCAGTCTATCGTCCGGGACAGGCTACTACGAGCAGTACTTC. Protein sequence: CASSLSSGTGYYEQYF.

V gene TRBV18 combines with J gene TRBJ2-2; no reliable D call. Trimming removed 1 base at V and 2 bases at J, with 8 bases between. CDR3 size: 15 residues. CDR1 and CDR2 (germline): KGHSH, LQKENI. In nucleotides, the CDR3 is TGTGCCAGCTCACCACTAAACGGTAACACCGGGGAGCTGTTTTTT. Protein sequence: CASSPLNGNTGELFF.

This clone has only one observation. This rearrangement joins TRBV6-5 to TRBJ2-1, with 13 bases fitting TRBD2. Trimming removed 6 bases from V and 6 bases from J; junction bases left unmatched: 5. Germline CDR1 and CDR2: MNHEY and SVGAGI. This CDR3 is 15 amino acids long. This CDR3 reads CASSLTSGGANEQFF. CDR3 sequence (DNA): TGTGCCAGCAGCTTAACTAGCGGGGGGGCCAATGAGCAGTTCTTC.

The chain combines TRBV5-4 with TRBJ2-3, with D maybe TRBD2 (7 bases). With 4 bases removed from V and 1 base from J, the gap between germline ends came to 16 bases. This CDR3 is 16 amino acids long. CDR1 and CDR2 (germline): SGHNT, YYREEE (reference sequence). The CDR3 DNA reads TGTGCCAGCAGCGGTAGGAGGGAGGGGGGCACAGATACGCAGTATTTT. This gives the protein CASSGRREGGTDTQYF.

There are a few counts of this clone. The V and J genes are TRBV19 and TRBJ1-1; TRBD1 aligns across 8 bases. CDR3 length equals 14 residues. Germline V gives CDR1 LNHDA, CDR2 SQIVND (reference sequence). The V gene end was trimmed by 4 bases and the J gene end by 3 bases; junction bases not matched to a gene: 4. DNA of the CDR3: TGTGCCAGTAGTAAACAACAGGGGGACACTGAAGCTTTCTTT. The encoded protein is CASSKQQGDTEAFF.

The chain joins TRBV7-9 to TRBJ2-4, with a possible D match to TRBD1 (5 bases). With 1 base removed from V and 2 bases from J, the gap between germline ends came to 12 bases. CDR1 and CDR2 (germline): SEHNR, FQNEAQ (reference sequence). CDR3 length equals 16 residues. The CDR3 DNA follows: TGTGCCAGCAGCTTAGTGTCGGCAGGGACCAAAAACATTCAGTACTTC. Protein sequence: CASSLVSAGTKNIQYF.

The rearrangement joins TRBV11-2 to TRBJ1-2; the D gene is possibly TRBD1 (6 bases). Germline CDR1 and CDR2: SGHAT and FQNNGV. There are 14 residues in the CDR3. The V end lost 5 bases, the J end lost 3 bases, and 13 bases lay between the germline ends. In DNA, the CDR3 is TGTGCCAGCAGCCCGCAGGGGCGAGACTATGGCTACACCTTC. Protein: CASSPQGRDYGYTF. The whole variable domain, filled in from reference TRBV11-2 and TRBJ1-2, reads EAGVAQSPRYKIIEKRQSVAFWCNPISGHATLYWYQQILGQGPKLLIQFQNNGVVDDSQLPKDRFSAERLKGVDSTLKIQPAKLEDSAVYLCASSPQGRDYGYTFGSGTRLTVV.

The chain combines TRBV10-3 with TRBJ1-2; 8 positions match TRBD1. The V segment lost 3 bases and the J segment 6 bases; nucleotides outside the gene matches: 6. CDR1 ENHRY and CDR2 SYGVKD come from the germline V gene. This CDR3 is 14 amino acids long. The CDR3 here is CAISDGQGSHGYTF. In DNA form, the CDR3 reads TGTGCCATCAGTGATGGACAGGGCAGTCATGGCTACACCTTC.

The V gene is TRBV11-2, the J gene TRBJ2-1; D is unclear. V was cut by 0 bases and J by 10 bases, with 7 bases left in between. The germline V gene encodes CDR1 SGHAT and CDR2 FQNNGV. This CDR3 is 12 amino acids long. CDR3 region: CASSLEVREQFF. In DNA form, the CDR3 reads TGTGCCAGCAGCTTAGAAGTCCGGGAGCAGTTCTTC.

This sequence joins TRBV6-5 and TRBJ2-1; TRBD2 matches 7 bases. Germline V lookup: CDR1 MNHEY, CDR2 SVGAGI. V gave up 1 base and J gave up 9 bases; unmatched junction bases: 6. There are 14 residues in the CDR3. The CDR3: CASSYLPGGGEQFF. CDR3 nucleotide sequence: TGTGCCAGCAGTTACTTACCGGGAGGAGGTGAGCAGTTCTTC.

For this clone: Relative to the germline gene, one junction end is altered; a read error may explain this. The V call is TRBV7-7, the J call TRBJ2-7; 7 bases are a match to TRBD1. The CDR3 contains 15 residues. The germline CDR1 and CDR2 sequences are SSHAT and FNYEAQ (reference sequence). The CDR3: CASSPRQGISYEQYF. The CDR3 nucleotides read TGTGCTAGCAGCCCTCGACAGGGCATATCCTACGAGCAGTACTTC.

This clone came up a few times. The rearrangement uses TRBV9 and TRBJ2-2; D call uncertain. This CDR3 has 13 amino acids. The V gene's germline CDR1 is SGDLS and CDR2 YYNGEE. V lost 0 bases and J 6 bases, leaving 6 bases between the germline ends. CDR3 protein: CASSVGGAGELFF. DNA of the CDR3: TGTGCCAGCAGCGTAGGAGGTGCCGGGGAGCTGTTTTTT.

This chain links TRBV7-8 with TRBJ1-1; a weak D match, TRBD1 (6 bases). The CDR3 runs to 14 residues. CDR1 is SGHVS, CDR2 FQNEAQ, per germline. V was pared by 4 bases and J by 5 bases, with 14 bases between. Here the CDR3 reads CASSSRNRVTEAFF. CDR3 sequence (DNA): TGTGCCAGCAGCTCCCGTAACAGGGTTACTGAAGCTTTCTTT.

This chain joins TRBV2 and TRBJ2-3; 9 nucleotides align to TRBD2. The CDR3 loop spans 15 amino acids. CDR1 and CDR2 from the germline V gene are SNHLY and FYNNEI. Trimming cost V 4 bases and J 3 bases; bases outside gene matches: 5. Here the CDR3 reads CASSAGLAPTDTQYF. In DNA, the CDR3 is TGTGCCAGCAGTGCAGGACTAGCGCCGACAGATACGCAGTATTTT.

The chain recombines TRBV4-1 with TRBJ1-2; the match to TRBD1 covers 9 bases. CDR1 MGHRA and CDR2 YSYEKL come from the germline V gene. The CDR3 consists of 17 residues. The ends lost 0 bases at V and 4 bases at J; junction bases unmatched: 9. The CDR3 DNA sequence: TGCGCCAGCAGCCAAGATCCGACAGGGGGTAGGTCCTATGGCTACACCTTC. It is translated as CASSQDPTGGRSYGYTF.

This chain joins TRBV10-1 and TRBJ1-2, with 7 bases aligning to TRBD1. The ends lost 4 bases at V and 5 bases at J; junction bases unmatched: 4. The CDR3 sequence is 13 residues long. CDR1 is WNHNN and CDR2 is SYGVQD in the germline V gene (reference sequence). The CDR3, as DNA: TGCGCCAGCAGTGGACAGGGTGGTTATGGCTACACCTTC. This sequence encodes CASSGQGGYGYTF.

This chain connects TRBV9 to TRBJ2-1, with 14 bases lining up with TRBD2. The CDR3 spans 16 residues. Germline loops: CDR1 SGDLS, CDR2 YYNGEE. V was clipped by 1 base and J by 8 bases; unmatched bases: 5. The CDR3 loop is CASSVLGTSGSHEQFF. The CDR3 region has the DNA TGTGCCAGCAGCGTACTAGGGACTAGCGGGAGTCATGAGCAGTTCTTC.